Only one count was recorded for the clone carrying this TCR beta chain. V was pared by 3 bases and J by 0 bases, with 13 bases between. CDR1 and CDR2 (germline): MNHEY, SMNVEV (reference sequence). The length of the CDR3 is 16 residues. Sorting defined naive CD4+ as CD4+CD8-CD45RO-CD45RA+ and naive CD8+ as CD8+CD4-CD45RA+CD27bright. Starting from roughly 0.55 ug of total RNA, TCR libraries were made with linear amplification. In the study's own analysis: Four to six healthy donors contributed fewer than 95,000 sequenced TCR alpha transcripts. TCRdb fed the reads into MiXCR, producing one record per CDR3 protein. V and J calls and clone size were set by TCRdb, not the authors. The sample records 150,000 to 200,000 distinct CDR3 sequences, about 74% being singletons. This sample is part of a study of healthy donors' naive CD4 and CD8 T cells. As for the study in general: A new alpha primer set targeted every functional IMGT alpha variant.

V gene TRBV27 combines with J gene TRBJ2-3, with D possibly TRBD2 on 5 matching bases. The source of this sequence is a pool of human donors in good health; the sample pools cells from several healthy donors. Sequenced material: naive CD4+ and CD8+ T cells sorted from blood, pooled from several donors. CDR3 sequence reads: CASSFRVTGSTDTQYF. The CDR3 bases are TGTGCCAGCAGTTTTAGGGTTACGGGAAGCACAGATACGCAGTATTTT.